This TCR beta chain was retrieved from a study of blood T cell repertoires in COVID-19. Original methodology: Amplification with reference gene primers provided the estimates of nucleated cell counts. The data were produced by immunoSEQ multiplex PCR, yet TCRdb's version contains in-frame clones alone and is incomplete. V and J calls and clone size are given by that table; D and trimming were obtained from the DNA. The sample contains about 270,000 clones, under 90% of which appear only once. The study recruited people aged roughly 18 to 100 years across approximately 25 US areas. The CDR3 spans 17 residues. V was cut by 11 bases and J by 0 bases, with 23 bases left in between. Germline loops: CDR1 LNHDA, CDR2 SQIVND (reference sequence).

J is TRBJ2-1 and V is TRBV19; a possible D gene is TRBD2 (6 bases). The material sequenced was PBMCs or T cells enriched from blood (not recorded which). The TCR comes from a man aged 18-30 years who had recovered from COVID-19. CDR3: CAHSIGSHAPSYNEQFF. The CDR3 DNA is TGTGCCCACTCCATCGGGAGTCACGCTCCCTCCTACAATGAGCAGTTCTTC.